This TCR beta chain was recorded in a study of cytotoxic CD8 clonotypes in ibrutinib-treated CLL. Study-level information: After a median of approximately 68 months, around 15 patients stayed remitted and roughly 12 progressed; responses had been partial in roughly 25 and complete in 2. General study points: Public clonotypes, rarely seen, contracted or held steady on treatment.

Researchers set a sequencing depth target of 1 in 200,000 to 1 in 1 million T cells. Using immunoSEQ multiplex PCR, the repertoire was profiled, and TCRdb retains in-frame clones only, with some absent. The sample includes about 310,000 clones, roughly 80% seen only once; the top ten take more than 6%. This clone showed up just a few times. As yet, its antigen is unknown. This receptor was identified in a human donor with chronic lymphocytic leukemia. Sequencing used PBMCs, obtained before ibrutinib treatment.

The CDR3 DNA follows: TGTGCCAGCAGTACAGGAGACGAGCAGTACTTC. Its protein product is CASSTGDEQYF. The chain combines TRBV6-5 with TRBJ2-7; possible D gene TRBD1, 5 bases. The CDR3 consists of 11 residues. Trimming removed 5 bases at V and 5 bases at J, with 7 bases between. The germline V gene has CDR1 MNHEY and CDR2 SVGAGI.